Listed below are T cell receptor beta chains from one sample, sequenced in a study of T cell responses to AZD1222 COVID-19 vaccine. Generated by immunoSEQ multiplex PCR, the TCRdb table keeps only in-frame clones and is missing some. The sample includes some 190,000 clones, 80% to 95% seen only once; the top ten take around 1.9%. Sequenced material: peripheral blood, taken 28 days after the second AZD1222 dose. All receptors derive from an adult who received the AZD1222 COVID-19 vaccine. CDR3s include the opening cysteine and the closing phenylalanine or tryptophan. A D gene is named only where the DNA matches it firmly. The listing skips clone size in some rows; elsewhere it reads once, few, many or a size class.

>-|-|TRBJ2-5|TRBV3-1/TRBV3-2
TGTGCCAGCAGCCAAGATATCCCTTTTCAGTACTTC
CASSQDIPFQYF
>-|-|TRBJ2-1|TRBV10-3
TGTGCCATCAGTCAACAGGGTGTCAGGCCGTTCTTC
CAISQQGVRPFF
>-|-|TRBJ1-4|TRBV30
TGTGCCTCGGGAGGACTGGGATTCTCGAGCGAAAAACTGTTTTTT
CASGGLGFSSEKLFF
>-|TRBD2|TRBJ2-5|TRBV4-1
TGCGCCAGCAGCCAACAGTGGACGGGGGGTGAGACCCAGTACTTC
CASSQQWTGGETQYF
>-|-|TRBJ2-3|TRBV4-1
TGCGCCAGCAGACGCGGCGCCCGAACAGATACGCAGTATTTT
CASRRGARTDTQYF
>-|-|TRBJ2-3|TRBV3-1/TRBV3-2
TGTGCCAGCAGCCAAGATTTAGGTGGGCGGGGGCAGCCAGATACGCAGTATTTT
CASSQDLGGRGQPDTQYF
>-|-|TRBJ1-4|TRBV21-1
TGTGCCAGCAGCAAAGGGGAGCTTAATGAAAAACTGTTTTTT
CASSKGELNEKLFF
>-|-|TRBJ2-3|TRBV6-5
TGTGCCAGCAAATTTTTGTCAGATACGCAGTATTTT
CASKFLSDTQYF
>once|-|TRBJ2-5|TRBV7-9
TGTGCCAGCAGCTCCAGCGGGCAAGAGACCCAGTACTTC
CASSSSGQETQYF
>-|TRBD1|TRBJ1-2|TRBV19
TGTGCCAGTAGTTTCGGGACAGACTATGGCTACACCTTC
CASSFGTDYGYTF
>-|-|TRBJ2-5|TRBV11-3
TGTGCCAGCAGCTTAGAGGGACACCCGGGGGAGACCCAGTACTTC
CASSLEGHPGETQYF
>-|-|TRBJ2-7|TRBV14
TGTGCCAGCAGCCAAGGGCAGGGGAACGAGCAGTACTTC
CASSQGQGNEQYF
>-|-|TRBJ2-5|TRBV7-7
TGTGCCAGCAGCTTAGGCGGAGGAGGACCCGGCCTAGAAGAGACCCAGTACTTC
CASSLGGGGPGLEETQYF
>-|-|TRBJ1-5|TRBV7-2
TGTGCCAGCAGCTTAATGTATCCCGATCAGCCCCAGCATTTT
CASSLMYPDQPQHF